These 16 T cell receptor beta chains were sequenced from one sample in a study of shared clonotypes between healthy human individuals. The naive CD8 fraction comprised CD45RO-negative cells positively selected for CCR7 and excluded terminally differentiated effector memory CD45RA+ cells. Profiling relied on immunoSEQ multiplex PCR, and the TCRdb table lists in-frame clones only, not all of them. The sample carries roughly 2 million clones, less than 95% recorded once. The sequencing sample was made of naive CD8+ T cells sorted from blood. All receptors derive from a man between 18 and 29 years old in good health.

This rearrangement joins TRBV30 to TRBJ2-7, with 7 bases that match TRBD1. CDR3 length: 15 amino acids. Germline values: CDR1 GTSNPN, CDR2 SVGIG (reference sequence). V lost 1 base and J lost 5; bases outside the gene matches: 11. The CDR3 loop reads CAWSGQGSSWDEQYF. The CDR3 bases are TGTGCCTGGAGTGGACAGGGTTCTAGCTGGGACGAGCAGTACTTC.

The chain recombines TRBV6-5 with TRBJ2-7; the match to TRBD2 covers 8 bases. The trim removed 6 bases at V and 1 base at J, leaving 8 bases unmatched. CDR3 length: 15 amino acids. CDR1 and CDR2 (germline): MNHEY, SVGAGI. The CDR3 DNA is TGTGCCAGCAGCGAACTAGCGGACTTATCCTACGAGCAGTACTTC. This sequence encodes CASSELADLSYEQYF.

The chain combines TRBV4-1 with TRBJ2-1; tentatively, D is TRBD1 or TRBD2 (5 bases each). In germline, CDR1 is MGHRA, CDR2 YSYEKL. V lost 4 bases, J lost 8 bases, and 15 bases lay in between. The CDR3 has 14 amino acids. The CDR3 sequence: CASSRAGAPYEQFF. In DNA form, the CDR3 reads TGCGCCAGCAGCCGTGCCGGGGCCCCCTATGAGCAGTTCTTC.

Written as DNA, the CDR3 is TGTGCCAGCAGCGCTAATCAGCCCCAGCATTTT. Residues: CASSANQPQHF. V is TRBV7-9 and J is TRBJ1-5; unclear D gene. Germline CDR1 is SEHNR and CDR2 is FQNEAQ (reference sequence). V was clipped by 5 bases and J by 4 bases, with 3 bases between them. This CDR3 comprises 11 residues.

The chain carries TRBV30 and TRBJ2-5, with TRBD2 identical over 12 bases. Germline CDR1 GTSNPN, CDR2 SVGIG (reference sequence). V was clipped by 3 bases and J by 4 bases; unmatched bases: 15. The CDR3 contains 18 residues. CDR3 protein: CAWSHLFSSGRAPETQYF. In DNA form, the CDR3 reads TGTGCCTGGAGCCACCTTTTCTCTAGCGGGAGGGCCCCAGAGACCCAGTACTTC.

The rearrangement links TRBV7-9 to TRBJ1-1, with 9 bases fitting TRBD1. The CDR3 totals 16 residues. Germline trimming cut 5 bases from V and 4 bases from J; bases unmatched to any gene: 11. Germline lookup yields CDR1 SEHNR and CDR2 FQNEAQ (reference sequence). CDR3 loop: CASSRLLDRGSTEAFF. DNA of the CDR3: TGTGCCAGCAGCCGACTCCTGGACAGGGGCTCCACTGAAGCTTTCTTT. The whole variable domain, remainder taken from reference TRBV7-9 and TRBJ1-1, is DTGVSQNPRHKITKRGQNVTFRCDPISEHNRLYWYRQTLGQGPEFLTYFQNEAQLEKSRLLSDRFSAERPKGSFSTLEIQRTEQGDSAMYLCASSRLLDRGSTEAFFGQGTRLTVV.

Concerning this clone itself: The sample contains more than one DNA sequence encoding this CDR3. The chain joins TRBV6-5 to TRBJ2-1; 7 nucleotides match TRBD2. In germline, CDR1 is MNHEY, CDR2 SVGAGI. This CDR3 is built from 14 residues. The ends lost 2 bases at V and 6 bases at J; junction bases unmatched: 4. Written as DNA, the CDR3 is TGTGCCAGCAGTTACGGCGGGAGTGGCAATGAGCAGTTCTTC. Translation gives CASSYGGSGNEQFF.

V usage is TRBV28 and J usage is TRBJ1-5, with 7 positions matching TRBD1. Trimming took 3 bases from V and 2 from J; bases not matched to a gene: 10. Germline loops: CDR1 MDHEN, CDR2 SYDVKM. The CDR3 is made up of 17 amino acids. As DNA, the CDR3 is TGTGCCAGCAGTTTTGGGGAGACAGGGATAGGCAATCAGCCCCAGCATTTT. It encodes CASSFGETGIGNQPQHF.

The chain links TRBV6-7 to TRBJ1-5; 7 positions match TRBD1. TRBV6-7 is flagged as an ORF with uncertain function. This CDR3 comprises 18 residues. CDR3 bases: TGTGCAGTTAAACGAGGGGGCGTAGGCTCCTATAGCAATCAGCCCCAGCATTTT. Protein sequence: CAVKRGGVGSYSNQPQHF.

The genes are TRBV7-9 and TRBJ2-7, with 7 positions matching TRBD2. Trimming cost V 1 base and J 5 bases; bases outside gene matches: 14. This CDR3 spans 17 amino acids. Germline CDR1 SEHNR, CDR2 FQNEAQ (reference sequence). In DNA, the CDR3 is TGTGCCAGCAGCTTAGGCTCTTTGCGCGGGAGCCTGGACGAGCAGTACTTC. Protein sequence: CASSLGSLRGSLDEQYF.

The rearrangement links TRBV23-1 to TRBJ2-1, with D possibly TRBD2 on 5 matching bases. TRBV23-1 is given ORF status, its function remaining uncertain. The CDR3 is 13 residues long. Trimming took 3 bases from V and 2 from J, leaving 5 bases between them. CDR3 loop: CASSHGAYNEQFF. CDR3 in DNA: TGCGCCAGCAGTCACGGGGCCTACAATGAGCAGTTCTTC.

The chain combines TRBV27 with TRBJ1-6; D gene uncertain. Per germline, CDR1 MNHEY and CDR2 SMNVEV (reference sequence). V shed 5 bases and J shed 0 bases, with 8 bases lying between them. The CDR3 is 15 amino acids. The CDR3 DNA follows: TGTGCCAGCAGTCCTTCGGGCTCCTATAATTCACCCCTCCACTTT. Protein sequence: CASSPSGSYNSPLHF.

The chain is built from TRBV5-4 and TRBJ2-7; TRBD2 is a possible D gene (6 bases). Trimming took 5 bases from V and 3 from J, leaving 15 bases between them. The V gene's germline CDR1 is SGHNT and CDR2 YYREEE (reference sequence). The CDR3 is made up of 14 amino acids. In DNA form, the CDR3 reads TGTGCCAGCAGAGCCGGGACGGACTACTACGAGCAGTACTTC. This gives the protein CASRAGTDYYEQYF.

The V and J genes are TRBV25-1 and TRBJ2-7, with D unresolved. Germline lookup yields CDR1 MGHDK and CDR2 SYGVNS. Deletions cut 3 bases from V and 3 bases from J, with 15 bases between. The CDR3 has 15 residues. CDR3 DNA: TGTGCCAGCAGTGATCAGAGGCTCCCGGGCTACGAGCAGTACTTC. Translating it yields CASSDQRLPGYEQYF.

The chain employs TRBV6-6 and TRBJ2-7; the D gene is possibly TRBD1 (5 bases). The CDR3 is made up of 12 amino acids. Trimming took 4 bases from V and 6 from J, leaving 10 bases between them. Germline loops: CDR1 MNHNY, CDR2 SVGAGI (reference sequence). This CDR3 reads CASSSDSPEQYF. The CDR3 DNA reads TGTGCCAGCAGTTCCGACAGCCCCGAGCAGTACTTC.

The chain's CDR3 is CASSQMGTGGEQYF. The CDR3 bases are TGTGCCAGCAGCCAAATGGGGACAGGCGGCGAGCAGTACTTC. The chain couples TRBV14 to TRBJ2-7, with 8 bases identical to TRBD1. Trimming cost V 2 bases and J 6 bases; bases outside gene matches: 6. This CDR3 has 14 amino acids. CDR1 is SGHDN, CDR2 FVKESK, per germline.